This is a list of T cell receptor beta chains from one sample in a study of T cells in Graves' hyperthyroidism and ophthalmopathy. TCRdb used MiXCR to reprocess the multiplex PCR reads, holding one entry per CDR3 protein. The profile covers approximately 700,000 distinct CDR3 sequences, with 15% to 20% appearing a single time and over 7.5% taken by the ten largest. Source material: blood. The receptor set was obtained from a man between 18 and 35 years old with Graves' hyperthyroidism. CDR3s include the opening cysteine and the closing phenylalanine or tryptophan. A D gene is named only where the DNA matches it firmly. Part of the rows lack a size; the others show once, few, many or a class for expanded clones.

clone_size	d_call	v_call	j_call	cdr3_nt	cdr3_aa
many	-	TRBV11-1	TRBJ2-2	TGTGCCAGCAGCTTAGCGGTCAGGACCTTGAGCGGGGAGCTGTTTTTT	CASSLAVRTLSGELFF
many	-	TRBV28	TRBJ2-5	TGTGCCGGCAGTTTAGAGCGGCCGTGGGAGACCCAGTACTTC	CAGSLERPWETQYF
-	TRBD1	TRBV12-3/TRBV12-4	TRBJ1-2	TGTGCCAGCAGTCCATACCCCGGGACAGGGGGCCGTGGCTACACCTTC	CASSPYPGTGGRGYTF
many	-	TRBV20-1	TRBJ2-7	TGCAGTGCTAGGCGCCGGGTCGCAGGCTACGAGCAGTACTTC	CSARRRVAGYEQYF
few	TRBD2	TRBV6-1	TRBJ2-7	TGTGCCAGCAGTGTTAGCGGGGTTGACCTTGGCGAGCAGTACTTC	CASSVSGVDLGEQYF
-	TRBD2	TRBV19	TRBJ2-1	TGTGCCAGTAGCCGTAGCGGGAGGACCTACAATGAGCAGTTCTTC	CASSRSGRTYNEQFF
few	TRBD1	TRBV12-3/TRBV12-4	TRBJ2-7	TGTGCCAGCAGCCTCGCGGGACAGGTATTCGAGCAGTACTTC	CASSLAGQVFEQYF
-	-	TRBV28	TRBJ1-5	TGTGCCAGCAGTTTATCAGGTTGGGGTTCGGGCAATCAGCCCCAGCATTTT	CASSLSGWGSGNQPQHF
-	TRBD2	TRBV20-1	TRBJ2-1	TGCAGTGCTAGGCCGTTAGCGGGCCGGAGCTCCTACAATGAGCAGTTCTTC	CSARPLAGRSSYNEQFF
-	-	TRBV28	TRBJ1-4	TGTGCCAGCATGTATGGAGGACTTCAGGAAAAACTGTTTTTT	CASMYGGLQEKLFF
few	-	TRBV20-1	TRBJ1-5	TGCAGTGCTATTGATTCAGAATCAGGGTTGAGGGCGCCCCAGCATTTT	CSAIDSESGLRAPQHF
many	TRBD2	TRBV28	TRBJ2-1	TGTGCCAGCAGTTCCCCGATAGCGGGAGGTTTCTACAATGAGCAGTTCTTC	CASSSPIAGGFYNEQFF
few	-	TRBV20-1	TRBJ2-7	TGCAGTGCTGAGAAAAGCCGCGGGCAGTACTTC	CSAEKSRGQYF
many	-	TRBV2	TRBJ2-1	TGTGCCAGCACGTTTTCCTCCTGGCAGGGAGCTGAGCAGTTCTTC	CASTFSSWQGAEQFF
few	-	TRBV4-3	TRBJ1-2	TGCGCCAGCAGCCAAGAGCCCTATGGCTACACCTTC	CASSQEPYGYTF
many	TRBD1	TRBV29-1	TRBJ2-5	TGCAGCGTTGATGACAGGGCCGGAGAGACCCAGTACTTC	CSVDDRAGETQYF
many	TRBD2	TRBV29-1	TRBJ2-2	TGCAGCGTTGGAGGGACTAGCGGGAGTGAAGACGGGGAGCTGTTTTTT	CSVGGTSGSEDGELFF
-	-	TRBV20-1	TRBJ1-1	TGCAGTGCTAGAGGCCTACGTAGGGATATTGCGACTGAAGCTTTCTTT	CSARGLRRDIATEAFF
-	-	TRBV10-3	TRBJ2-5	TGTGCCAGCAACCAGCTAGGAGAGACCCAGTACTTC	CASNQLGETQYF
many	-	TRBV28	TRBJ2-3	TGTGCCTCGGGCTCCGAAAGCACAGATACGCAGTATTTT	CASGSESTDTQYF
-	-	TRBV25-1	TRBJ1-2	TGTGCCAGCAGTGAGATGGGACGGAAGGGCTACACCTTC	CASSEMGRKGYTF
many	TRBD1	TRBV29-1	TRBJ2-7	TGCAGCGTTTCCCCGGGACAGGGTGGAGAGAACGAGCAGTACTTC	CSVSPGQGGENEQYF
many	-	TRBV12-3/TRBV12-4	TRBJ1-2	TGTGCCAGCAGAAAAGGGCTGGGGGTAGTAAATGGCTACACCTTC	CASRKGLGVVNGYTF
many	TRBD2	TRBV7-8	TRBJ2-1	TGTGCCAGCAGCCCACCGGGACTAGGGATTCGGTCCTACAATGAGCAGTTCTTC	CASSPPGLGIRSYNEQFF
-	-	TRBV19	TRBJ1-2	TGTGCCAGTAGTATCGGAGGGGGGTCCGCCCCGTCTGGCTACACCTTC	CASSIGGGSAPSGYTF
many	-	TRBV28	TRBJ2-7	TGTGCCAGCAGTACCCTAGAAGGTTACGAGCAGTACTTC	CASSTLEGYEQYF
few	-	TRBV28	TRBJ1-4	TGTGCCAGCTGCTATGAGGGAGTTGAAAAACTGTTTTTT	CASCYEGVEKLFF
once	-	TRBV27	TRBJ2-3	TGTGCCAGCAGTCCTCAACAGGGCTCAGATACGCAGTATTTT	CASSPQQGSDTQYF
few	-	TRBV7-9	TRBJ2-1	TGTGCCAGCAGCTTAGCGGAGGTTCATGAGCAGTTCTTC	CASSLAEVHEQFF
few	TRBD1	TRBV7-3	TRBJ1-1	TGTGCCAGCAGCCCGGGACAGGGAGTTTCGGCTTTCTTT	CASSPGQGVSAFF
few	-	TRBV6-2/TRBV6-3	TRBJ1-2	TGTGCCAGCAGTTATCTCGACAGCGCTTTCTATGGCTACACCTTC	CASSYLDSAFYGYTF
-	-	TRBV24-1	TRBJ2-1	TGTGCCACCAGCGATTTTCGAGGCAATGAGCAGTTCTTC	CATSDFRGNEQFF
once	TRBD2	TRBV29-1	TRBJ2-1	TGCAGCGTTGGAGGAGCGGGAGATTCCTACAATGAGCGGTTCTTC	CSVGGAGDSYNERFF
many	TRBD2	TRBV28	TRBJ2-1	TGTGCCAGCAGTCTCGAGCGGGGCTACAATGAGCAGTTCTTC	CASSLERGYNEQFF
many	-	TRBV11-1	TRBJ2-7	TGTGCCAGCATCTTACAGGGATTCACGGTCGAGCAGTACTTC	CASILQGFTVEQYF
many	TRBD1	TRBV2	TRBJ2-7	TGTGCCAGCAGCGGGGACAGGGGGACGTACGAGCAGTACTTC	CASSGDRGTYEQYF
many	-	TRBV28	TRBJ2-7	TGTGCCAGCAGTACTGGCCCCAGTCCTGAGTACGAGCAGTACTTC	CASSTGPSPEYEQYF
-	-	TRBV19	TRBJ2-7	TGTGCCAGTAGTATCAATTCGATTTACGAGCAGTACTTC	CASSINSIYEQYF
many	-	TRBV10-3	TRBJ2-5	TGTGCCATCAGTGCTCGGTTAGCGAAAGAGACCCAGTACTTC	CAISARLAKETQYF
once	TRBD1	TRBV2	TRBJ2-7	TGTGCCGGCAGTGCCCGGACAGGGGGGGCCTACGAGCAGTACTTC	CAGSARTGGAYEQYF
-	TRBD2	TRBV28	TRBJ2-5	TGTGCCAGCAGTTTAGGGGCTAGCGGAGATGGGGAGACCCAGTACTTC	CASSLGASGDGETQYF
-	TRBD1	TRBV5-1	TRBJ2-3	TGCGCCAGCGTCCCCGGGACAGTATTGGATACGCAGTATTTT	CASVPGTVLDTQYF
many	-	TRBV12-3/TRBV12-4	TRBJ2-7	TGTGCCAGCAGCCCCGGGACTCCATCACGGGCCGAGCAGTACTTC	CASSPGTPSRAEQYF
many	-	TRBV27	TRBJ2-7	TGTGCCAGCAGTTTATCGGGTTTGGGACGGGCCTACGAGCAGTACTTC	CASSLSGLGRAYEQYF
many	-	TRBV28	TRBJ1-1	TGTGCCAGCATCCTCACCTCCCACACTGAAGCTTTCTTT	CASILTSHTEAFF
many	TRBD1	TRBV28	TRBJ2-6	TGTGCCAGCAGACACAGGACAGGGACTCCTGGGGCCAACGTCCTGACTTTC	CASRHRTGTPGANVLTF
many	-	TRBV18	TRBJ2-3	TGTGCCAGCTCACCAATCGATGAGGCGGATACGCAGTATTTT	CASSPIDEADTQYF
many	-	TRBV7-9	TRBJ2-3	TGTGCCAGCAGTCCGGACGGGGCAGATACGCAGTATTTT	CASSPDGADTQYF
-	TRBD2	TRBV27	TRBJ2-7	TGTGCCAGCAGTCCTTGGCCGGGAGGGTCCTACGAGCAGTACTTC	CASSPWPGGSYEQYF
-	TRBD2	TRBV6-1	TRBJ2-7	TGTGCCAGCAGTCGTAAAGTACTAGCGGGAGGCGAGCAGTACTTC	CASSRKVLAGGEQYF
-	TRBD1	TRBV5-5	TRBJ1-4	TGTGCCAGCAGCCCTAGGACAGGGGGCTTTAATGAAAAACTGTTTTTT	CASSPRTGGFNEKLFF
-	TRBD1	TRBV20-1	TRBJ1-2	TGCAGTGCTTTTCCGGGACAGGGAGGATCGCACTATGGCTACACCTTC	CSAFPGQGGSHYGYTF
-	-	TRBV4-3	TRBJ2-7	TGCGCCAGCAGCCAAGATCGATTCCGCGAGCAGTACTTC	CASSQDRFREQYF